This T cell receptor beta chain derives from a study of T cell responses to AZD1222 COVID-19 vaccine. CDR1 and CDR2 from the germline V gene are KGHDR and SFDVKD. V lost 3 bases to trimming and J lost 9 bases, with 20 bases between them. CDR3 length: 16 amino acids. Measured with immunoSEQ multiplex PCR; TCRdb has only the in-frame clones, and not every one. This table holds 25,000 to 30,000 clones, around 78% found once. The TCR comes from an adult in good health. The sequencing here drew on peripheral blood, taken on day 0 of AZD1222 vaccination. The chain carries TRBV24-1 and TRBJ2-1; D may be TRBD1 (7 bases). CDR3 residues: CATSDAGQRVYGEQFF. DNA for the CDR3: TGTGCCACCAGTGATGCGGGACAGCGCGTTTACGGTGAGCAGTTCTTC.